What follows are 31 T cell receptor beta chains derived from one specimen sequenced in a study of shared clonotypes between healthy human individuals. Produced via immunoSEQ multiplex PCR; TCRdb's table is partial and in-frame only. The table lists about 2.2 million clones, 93% of them singletons, with roughly 1.7% in the top ten. CD8 cells regarded as naive lacked CD45RO, were positively chosen for CCR7, and omitted terminally differentiated effector memory CD45RA+ cells. The sample taken for sequencing was naive CD8+ T cells from PBMCs. These receptors originate from a man in his late teens or twenties in good health. Some clones in this sample may be carry-over from other donors' samples.

This chain joins TRBV29-1 and TRBJ1-1; no clear D gene. Trimming took 6 bases from V and 5 from J, leaving 19 bases between them. The CDR3 is made up of 14 amino acids. Germline CDR1 reads SQVTM; CDR2 reads ANQGSEA. CDR3 loop: CSVLGWVEGTEAFF. For the CDR3, the DNA is TGCAGCGTACTCGGTTGGGTCGAAGGGACTGAAGCTTTCTTT.

The gene calls are TRBV28 and TRBJ2-7; TRBD1 aligns across 9 bases. J lost 1 base, V lost 6 bases, and 4 bases had no gene match. Germline-derived CDR1 and CDR2 are MDHEN and SYDVKM. The CDR3 length is 14 residues. CDR3 coding DNA: TGTGCCAGCAGGGACAGGGGTCTTTCCTACGAGCAGTACTTC. Amino acids: CASRDRGLSYEQYF. Using reference TRBV28 and TRBJ2-7 for the parts outside the CDR3, the full variable domain is DVKVTQSSRYLVKRTGEKVFLECVQDMDHENMFWYRQDPGLGLRLIYFSYDVKMKEKGDIPEGYSVSREKKERFSLILESASTNQTSMYLCASRDRGLSYEQYFGPGTRLTVT.

This chain joins TRBV6-5 and TRBJ1-1, with no clear D. V was pared by 2 bases and J by 3 bases, with 16 bases between. The CDR3 is 16 residues long. Looked up from germline, CDR1 is MNHEY and CDR2 is SVGAGI. CDR3 sequence reads: CASSYIPLTVYTEAFF. The DNA for the CDR3 is TGTGCCAGCAGTTACATACCACTGACGGTATACACTGAAGCTTTCTTT.

The chain has TRBV6-5 and TRBJ2-7; D is perhaps TRBD1 or TRBD2 (6 bases each). The ends were cut back, 2 bases at V and 3 bases at J, with 14 bases in the middle. CDR1 and CDR2 (germline): MNHEY, SVGAGI. CDR3 size: 15 residues. CDR3 loop: CASSYPGGTFYEQYF. The CDR3 DNA follows: TGTGCCAGCAGTTACCCTGGCGGGACATTCTACGAGCAGTACTTC.

The rearrangement links TRBV5-4 to TRBJ2-1, with 8 bases identical to TRBD2. The CDR3 consists of 12 residues. Germline V gene sequence: CDR1 SGHNT, CDR2 YYREEE (reference sequence). V trimming: 0 bases; J trimming: 14 bases; junction bases outside the gene matches: 4. Here the CDR3 reads CASSLASGGEFF. As DNA, the CDR3 is TGTGCCAGCAGCTTGGCCTCCGGGGGGGAGTTCTTC.

Regarding this clone: Additional DNA sequences in this sample encode the identical CDR3. The chain has TRBV4-1 and TRBJ2-7; 8 bases map to TRBD1. The germline V gene has CDR1 MGHRA and CDR2 YSYEKL. Losses at the gene ends were 3 bases for V and 3 bases for J; bases not matched to a gene: 7. The CDR3 is made up of 15 amino acids. The CDR3 here is CASSHRGQGSYEQYF. CDR3 sequence (DNA): TGCGCCAGCAGCCATCGCGGACAGGGAAGCTACGAGCAGTACTTC.

The CDR3 spells CASSLTLGETRVNTEAFF. For the CDR3, the DNA is TGTGCCAGCAGCTTGACACTCGGCGAGACCCGGGTGAACACTGAAGCTTTCTTT. V is TRBV5-6 and J is TRBJ1-1; D remains ambiguous. This CDR3 region has 18 residues. Looked up from germline, CDR1 is SGHDT and CDR2 is YYEEEE. V lost 1 base to trimming and J lost 0 bases, with 19 bases between them.

This clone was picked up one time. V is TRBV27 and J is TRBJ1-1; no firm D call. The CDR3 extends over 11 amino acids. Trimming pared 6 bases from V and 8 bases from J, leaving 10 bases between. The germline V gene has CDR1 MNHEY and CDR2 SMNVEV (reference sequence). CDR3 DNA sequence: TGTGCCAGCAGCATGGGTGTGGAAGCTTTCTTT. It specifies CASSMGVEAFF.

The CDR3 here is CASSPGGEYNEQFF. CDR3 sequence (DNA): TGTGCCAGCAGCCCTGGCGGAGAGTACAATGAGCAGTTCTTC. V usage is TRBV5-6 and J usage is TRBJ2-1; D unclear. The CDR3 spans 14 residues. The germline CDR1 and CDR2 sequences are SGHDT and YYEEEE. Trimming cost V 4 bases and J 4 bases, with 12 bases left between them. The full variable domain, completed using reference TRBV5-6 and TRBJ2-1, is DAGVTQSPTHLIKTRGQQVTLRCSPKSGHDTVSWYQQALGQGPQFIFQYYEEEERQRGNFPDRFSGHQFPNYSSELNVNALLLGDSALYLCASSPGGEYNEQFFGPGTRLTVL.

The rearrangement uses TRBV15 and TRBJ2-1, with D possibly matching TRBD2 (6 bases). Per the germline V gene, CDR1 is LNHNV and CDR2 is YYDKDF (reference sequence). The CDR3 extends over 11 amino acids. The V end lost 5 bases, the J end lost 9 bases, and 8 bases lay between the germline ends. The CDR3 is CATSPGGEQFF. CDR3 in DNA: TGTGCCACCAGCCCCGGGGGTGAGCAGTTCTTC.

The chain employs TRBV4-2 and TRBJ2-5; 13 bases agree with TRBD2. CDR3 length: 16 amino acids. Per the germline V gene, CDR1 is LGHNA and CDR2 is YNFKEQ. V dropped 4 bases and J dropped 4; count of bases not matched to a gene: 6. For the CDR3, the DNA is TGTGCCAGCAGCCGCGGACTAGCGGGAGTCCGAGAGACCCAGTACTTC. Translated: CASSRGLAGVRETQYF.

Worth noting for this clone: At the DNA level, this CDR3 is encoded by other sequences in the same sample as well. This chain uses TRBV7-3 with TRBJ2-5, with 8 bases aligning to TRBD2. Per the germline V gene, CDR1 is SGHTA and CDR2 is FQGTGA. The CDR3 runs 13 residues. V shed 5 bases and J 4 bases; nucleotides not matched to a gene: 3. The CDR3 protein is CASSPGGRETQYF. The CDR3 region has the DNA TGTGCCAGCAGCCCGGGGGGGCGAGAGACCCAGTACTTC.

V usage is TRBV7-6 and J usage is TRBJ2-5, with TRBD2 identical over 12 bases. The V segment lost 5 bases and the J segment 1 base; nucleotides outside the gene matches: 5. Germline-derived CDR1 and CDR2 are SGHVS and FNYEAQ. The CDR3 spans 16 residues. CDR3 DNA sequence: TGTGCCAGCAGCCCCCTGACTAGCGGGAGCCAAGAGACCCAGTACTTC. Translating it yields CASSPLTSGSQETQYF.

The CDR3 nucleotides are TGTGCCATCAGACTAGCGGGAGGGTTTGCAGATACGCAGTATTTT. It yields the protein CAIRLAGGFADTQYF. V and J are TRBV10-3 and TRBJ2-3; 13 bases are shared with TRBD2. Losses at the gene ends were 6 bases for V and 4 bases for J; bases not matched to a gene: 4. The CDR3 has 15 amino acids. Germline V CDR1 and CDR2: ENHRY, SYGVKD.

For the CDR3, the DNA is TGTGCCAGCAGTTTAGCGACGGGGTGGGGCAACAATGAGCAGTTCTTC. This codes for CASSLATGWGNNEQFF. This chain uses TRBV28 with TRBJ2-1; D possibly uses TRBD1 or TRBD2 (5 bases each). The V end lost 2 bases, the J end lost 5 bases, and 16 bases lay between the germline ends. Germline-derived CDR1 and CDR2 are MDHEN and SYDVKM. CDR3 size: 16 residues.

About this clone: Other DNA sequences in the same sample also yield this CDR3. The gene calls are TRBV7-9 and TRBJ1-2, with D unresolved. The germline V and J ends were trimmed by 1 base and 5 bases, with 5 bases remaining between them. The CDR3 has 12 residues. Per germline, CDR1 SEHNR and CDR2 FQNEAQ (reference sequence). The CDR3 reads CASSLDSYGYTF. The CDR3 DNA is TGTGCCAGCAGCTTAGACAGTTATGGCTACACCTTC. The variable domain in full, completed from reference TRBV7-9 and TRBJ1-2, reads DTGVSQNPRHKITKRGQNVTFRCDPISEHNRLYWYRQTLGQGPEFLTYFQNEAQLEKSRLLSDRFSAERPKGSFSTLEIQRTEQGDSAMYLCASSLDSYGYTFGSGTRLTVV.

The chain carries TRBV5-6 and TRBJ2-1; 10 nucleotides align to TRBD2. There are 16 residues in the CDR3. Germline CDR1 and CDR2: SGHDT and YYEEEE. With V trimmed by 2 bases and J by 14 bases, 16 bases remained unmatched. CDR3 nucleotide sequence: TGTGCCAGCAGCTTTGTAAGTGAAGAGCTAGCGGGAGCCAAGTTCTTC. This sequence encodes CASSFVSEELAGAKFF.

The chain is built from TRBV29-1 and TRBJ2-7; 9 bases are shared with TRBD2. The germline V gene has CDR1 SQVTM and CDR2 ANQGSEA. This CDR3 region has 15 residues. Trimming at V came to 5 bases and at J to 3 bases, leaving 11 bases not matched to a gene. The CDR3 nucleotides are TGCAGCGTTCTAGGGACTAGCCCTATAGGCTACGAGCAGTACTTC. Its protein product is CSVLGTSPIGYEQYF.

The chain recombines TRBV6-1 with TRBJ1-1; 7 positions match TRBD1. The CDR3 totals 15 residues. The trim removed 6 bases at V and 4 bases at J, leaving 11 bases unmatched. The germline CDR1 and CDR2 sequences are MNHNS and SASEGT. The CDR3 spells CASSQDRVMATEAFF. The CDR3, as DNA: TGTGCCAGCAGCCAAGACAGGGTGATGGCCACTGAAGCTTTCTTT.

The chain joins TRBV14 to TRBJ2-7; 7 nucleotides match TRBD1. Germline values: CDR1 SGHDN, CDR2 FVKESK. The CDR3 consists of 17 residues. Unmatched junction bases numbered 13, after V lost 0 bases and J lost 5 bases. CDR3 residues: CASSQETRPTGSHEQYF. The DNA of the CDR3 is TGTGCCAGCAGCCAAGAAACTCGGCCGACAGGGTCCCACGAGCAGTACTTC.

The chain employs TRBV28 and TRBJ1-4, with 8 bases fitting TRBD1. Losses at the gene ends were 3 bases for V and 4 bases for J; bases not matched to a gene: 7. CDR1 and CDR2 (germline): MDHEN, SYDVKM. CDR3 length: 16 residues. The CDR3 reads CASSFRTGFVNEKLFF. The DNA for the CDR3 is TGTGCCAGCAGTTTCCGGACAGGGTTTGTTAATGAAAAACTGTTTTTT. Combining the CDR3 with reference TRBV28 and TRBJ1-4 gives the whole variable domain DVKVTQSSRYLVKRTGEKVFLECVQDMDHENMFWYRQDPGLGLRLIYFSYDVKMKEKGDIPEGYSVSREKKERFSLILESASTNQTSMYLCASSFRTGFVNEKLFFGSGTQLSVL.

The chain carries TRBV19 and TRBJ2-2; the match to TRBD1 covers 8 bases. V was clipped by 9 bases and J by 5 bases; unmatched bases: 11. Per the germline V gene, CDR1 is LNHDA and CDR2 is SQIVND (reference sequence). The CDR3 has 15 amino acids. The CDR3, as DNA: TGTGCCAGCGGGGGTGGACAGGGCATTACCGGGGAGCTGTTTTTT. Protein: CASGGGQGITGELFF. The variable domain in full, completed from reference TRBV19 and TRBJ2-2, reads DGGITQSPKYLFRKEGQNVTLSCEQNLNHDAMYWYRQDPGQGLRLIYYSQIVNDFQKGDIAEGYSVSREKKESFPLTVTSAQKNPTAFYLCASGGGQGITGELFFGEGSRLTVL.

This chain joins TRBV6-1 and TRBJ2-1, with TRBD2 identical over 11 bases. This CDR3 spans 14 amino acids. V shed 8 bases and J 4 bases; nucleotides not matched to a gene: 4. Germline V gene data show CDR1 as MNHNS and CDR2 as SASEGT. CDR3 sequence: CASGGLAVYNEQFF. The CDR3 nucleotides are TGTGCCAGCGGGGGACTAGCGGTGTACAATGAGCAGTTCTTC.

The gene calls are TRBV7-9 and TRBJ1-1; no clear D. Germline-derived CDR1 and CDR2 are SEHNR and FQNEAQ (reference sequence). The CDR3 is 15 residues long. Trimming stripped 6 bases from V and 2 bases from J, with 16 bases between. The chain's CDR3 is CASRSWRTNNTEAFF. CDR3 coding DNA: TGTGCCAGCAGGTCATGGCGGACTAACAACACTGAAGCTTTCTTT. Together with reference TRBV7-9 and TRBJ1-1, the CDR3 gives the full variable domain: DTGVSQNPRHKITKRGQNVTFRCDPISEHNRLYWYRQTLGQGPEFLTYFQNEAQLEKSRLLSDRFSAERPKGSFSTLEIQRTEQGDSAMYLCASRSWRTNNTEAFFGQGTRLTVV.

V usage is TRBV9 and J usage is TRBJ1-2; D is undetermined. Trimming left V 4 bases short and J 6 bases short, with 22 bases between. The germline CDR1 and CDR2 sequences are SGDLS and YYNGEE. This CDR3 has 16 residues. The DNA of the CDR3 is TGTGCCAGCAGCCCTCGGGCAGGAGGTGTCGTCGATGGCTACACCTTC. Its translation is CASSPRAGGVVDGYTF.

This clone turned up a few times. V usage is TRBV6-1 and J usage is TRBJ1-5, with D possibly TRBD1 on 5 matching bases. Trimming pared 7 bases from V and 0 bases from J, leaving 7 bases between. The CDR3 totals 13 residues. Germline CDR1 and CDR2: MNHNS and SASEGT. CDR3 loop: CASNGASNQPQHF. CDR3 in DNA: TGTGCCAGCAACGGGGCTAGCAATCAGCCCCAGCATTTT.

V usage is TRBV5-1 and J usage is TRBJ2-5; TRBD1 aligns across 12 bases. CDR3 length: 14 amino acids. J lost 5 bases, V lost 5 bases, and 4 bases had no gene match. The germline gives CDR1 SGHRS, CDR2 YFSETQ. The CDR3 bases are TGCGCCAGCAGGGGGACAGGGGGCCGGGAGACCCAGTACTTC. This encodes CASRGTGGRETQYF.

This clone turned up a few times. J is TRBJ1-1 and V is TRBV28; D not resolved. With 7 bases removed from V and 5 bases from J, the gap between germline ends came to 14 bases. Germline V gene lookup returns CDR1 MDHEN and CDR2 SYDVKM. This CDR3 spans 13 amino acids. The chain's CDR3 is CASIPLRVTEAFF. The CDR3 nucleotides are TGTGCCAGCATCCCCCTTCGAGTAACTGAAGCTTTCTTT.

V usage is TRBV19 and J usage is TRBJ2-1; TRBD2 might be the D (6 bases). CDR3 length: 14 residues. V lost 0 bases to trimming and J lost 7 bases, with 10 bases between them. The germline V gene encodes CDR1 LNHDA and CDR2 SQIVND (reference sequence). For the CDR3, the DNA is TGTGCCAGTAGTATAGATGCTGGGAGGAATGAGCAGTTCTTC. This encodes CASSIDAGRNEQFF.

This clone was seen only once. V gene TRBV5-3 combines with J gene TRBJ1-1, with D possibly TRBD1 on 5 matching bases. TRBV5-3 carries the ORF label, with uncertain function. The V and J ends lost 2 bases and 1 base respectively, with 9 bases between them. CDR3 size: 14 residues. The CDR3 DNA reads as TGTGCCAGAAGCTTAAAAGGACAGAACACTGAAGCTTTCTTT. Translated: CARSLKGQNTEAFF.

This rearrangement joins TRBV13 to TRBJ1-1; no clear D gene. Germline V gene sequence: CDR1 PRHDT, CDR2 FYEKMQ (reference sequence). The CDR3 runs to 14 residues. Deletions cut 4 bases from V and 3 bases from J, with 12 bases between. CDR3 nucleotides: TGTGCCAGCAGCTCCGAAAGTGGACACACTGAAGCTTTCTTT. It translates to CASSSESGHTEAFF.